This T cell receptor (beta chain) comes out of a study of T cells in Graves' hyperthyroidism and ophthalmopathy. At the level of the study: Blood from the periphery was taken at initial diagnosis, before any treatment. Whole-study findings and limits: For ophthalmopathy, model prediction preceded onset by a median approximately 6 months.

This clonotype appeared many times. Its antigen is as yet unknown. RNA transcripts were the template for amplifying TCR beta CDR3 regions. During a first-round RT-PCR of the TCR CDR3, the HTBI primer set was used. TCRdb itself ran the multiplex PCR reads through MiXCR, one entry per CDR3 protein. The table has about 560,000 distinct CDR3 sequences, roughly 17% seen once; the top ten hold roughly 18%. CDR1 and CDR2 (germline): MNHEY, SVGAGI. After removal of 1 base from V and 4 bases from J, the junction contained 3 bases not matched to a gene. The CDR3 has 15 residues. Material for sequencing was blood. The TCR sequence derives from a woman aged 18-35 years with Graves' hyperthyroidism. This sequence joins TRBV6-5 and TRBJ2-1; the match to TRBD2 covers 8 bases. CDR3 protein: CASSYLGTSYNEQFF. CDR3 bases: TGTGCCAGCAGTTACTTGGGGACTAGTTACAATGAGCAGTTCTTC.